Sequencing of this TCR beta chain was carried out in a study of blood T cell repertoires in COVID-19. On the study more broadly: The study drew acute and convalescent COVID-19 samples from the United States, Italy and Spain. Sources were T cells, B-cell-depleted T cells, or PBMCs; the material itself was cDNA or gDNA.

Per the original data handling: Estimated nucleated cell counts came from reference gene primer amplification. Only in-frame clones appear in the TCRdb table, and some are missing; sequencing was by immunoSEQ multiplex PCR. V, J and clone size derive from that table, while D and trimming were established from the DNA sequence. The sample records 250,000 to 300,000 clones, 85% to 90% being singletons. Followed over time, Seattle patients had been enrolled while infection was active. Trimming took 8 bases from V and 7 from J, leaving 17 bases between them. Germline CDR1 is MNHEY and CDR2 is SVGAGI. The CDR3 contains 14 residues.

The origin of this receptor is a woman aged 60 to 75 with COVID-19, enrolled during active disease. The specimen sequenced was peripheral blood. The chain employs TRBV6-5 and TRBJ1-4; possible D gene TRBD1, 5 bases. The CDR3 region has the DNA TGTGCCAGCGAAGGATCAGGGCTCGGTGAAAAACTGTTTTTT. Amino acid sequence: CASEGSGLGEKLFF.